The 14 T cell receptor beta chains reported below all come from one sample, sequenced in a study of blood T cell repertoires in COVID-19. Sequencing was performed with immunoSEQ multiplex PCR; in TCRdb, only in-frame clones are kept and a portion is missing. The sample carries 200,000 to 250,000 clones, around 83% recorded once. The sequencing sample was made of peripheral blood. The receptors here all came from a man aged 40-49 years with acute or convalescent COVID-19.

The V and J genes are TRBV10-2 and TRBJ1-1, with D possibly TRBD1 on 6 matching bases. CDR3 length: 14 residues. Germline V CDR1 and CDR2: WSHSY, SAAADI. Trimming cost V 10 bases and J 11 bases, with 26 bases left between them. The chain's CDR3 is CATQGSGGGQRAFF. The CDR3 DNA sequence: TGCGCCACCCAGGGGTCGGGAGGTGGGCAGCGGGCTTTCTTT.

This chain uses TRBV2 with TRBJ2-2, with a tentative D call TRBD2 (5 bases). Trimming removed 6 bases from V and 4 bases from J, with 12 bases in between. There are 14 residues in the CDR3. Germline values: CDR1 SNHLY, CDR2 FYNNEI. Written as DNA, the CDR3 is TGTGCCAGCAGCACCCTCGCGGGCACCGGGGAGCTGTTTTTT. Translated, it gives CASSTLAGTGELFF.

CDR3 residues: CASSRQGINEQFF. Here the CDR3 DNA reads TGTGCCAGCTCTCGACAGGGGATCAATGAGCAGTTCTTC. This chain uses TRBV18 with TRBJ2-1; 8 bases line up with TRBD1. V lost 6 bases to trimming and J lost 6 bases; unmatched junction nucleotides: 4. Germline V gene lookup returns CDR1 KGHSH and CDR2 LQKENI. This CDR3 spans 13 amino acids.

This clone was counted a single time. The V gene is TRBV6-2 or TRBV6-3, the J gene TRBJ2-1; 8 bases are shared with TRBD2. This CDR3 comprises 15 residues. CDR1 and CDR2 from the germline V gene are MNHEY and SVGEGT. The junction had 3 bases not matched to a gene; V was cut back by 5 bases and J by 0 bases. The CDR3 loop is CASSSGGPSYNEQFF. DNA for the CDR3: TGTGCCAGCAGTAGCGGGGGCCCCTCCTACAATGAGCAGTTCTTC.

This chain uses TRBV10-3 with TRBJ1-1; D gene ambiguous. This CDR3 is 14 amino acids long. The germline V gene has CDR1 ENHRY and CDR2 SYGVKD. Trimming left V 6 bases short and J 1 base short, with 12 bases between. As DNA, the CDR3 is TGTGCCATCAGACCCTCGAACAAGAACACTGAAGCTTTCTTT. It specifies CAIRPSNKNTEAFF.

The J gene is TRBJ2-5, the V gene TRBV5-5, with D maybe TRBD2 (6 bases). This CDR3 spans 14 amino acids. The germline V gene encodes CDR1 SGHKS and CDR2 YYEKEE (reference sequence). Deletions cut 7 bases from V and 2 bases from J, with 15 bases between. CDR3 in DNA: TGTGCCAGCGCCACCGGGACTGTACAAGAGACCCAGTACTTC. This encodes CASATGTVQETQYF.

Only one count was recorded for this clone. V is TRBV5-4 and J is TRBJ1-2, with 9 bases aligning to TRBD1. Per germline, CDR1 SGHNT and CDR2 YYREEE (reference sequence). V was pared by 0 bases and J by 2 bases, with 5 bases of the junction left unmatched. The CDR3 has 16 amino acids. This CDR3 reads CASSLGDRVRNYGYTF. For the CDR3, the DNA is TGTGCCAGCAGCTTGGGGGACAGGGTTCGCAACTATGGCTACACCTTC.

This clone occurred once. The rearrangement links TRBV7-2 to TRBJ1-6, with no clear D. CDR1 is SGHTA, CDR2 FQGNSA, per germline. The CDR3 totals 14 residues. V was cut by 1 base and J by 7 bases, with 8 bases left in between. DNA for the CDR3: TGTGCCAGCAGCTTAGGGCATTCAAATTCACCCCTCCACTTT. This encodes CASSLGHSNSPLHF.

In its sample, this clone was seen once. The rearrangement uses TRBV15 and TRBJ2-1; TRBD2 matches 10 bases. Trimming cost V 6 bases and J 9 bases; bases outside gene matches: 8. Germline V CDR1 and CDR2: LNHNV, YYDKDF (reference sequence). The CDR3 is made up of 14 amino acids. The CDR3 DNA reads TGTGCCACCAGATCCAGCGGGGGGGCCACTGAGCAGTTCTTC. The encoded protein is CATRSSGGATEQFF.

This rearrangement joins TRBV13 to TRBJ2-7; D not certain. The V end was cut by 3 bases, the J end by 0 bases, with 9 bases between. The CDR3 consists of 14 residues. Germline lookup yields CDR1 PRHDT and CDR2 FYEKMQ (reference sequence). The CDR3 loop reads CASSFRGSSYEQYF. The CDR3 bases are TGTGCCAGCAGCTTTCGCGGTTCCTCCTACGAGCAGTACTTC.

The V gene is TRBV10-1, the J gene TRBJ2-5; 7 positions match TRBD2. Germline V gene data show CDR1 as WNHNN and CDR2 as SYGVQD (reference sequence). The CDR3 has 14 amino acids. J gave up 5 bases and V 9 bases, and 12 bases lay outside the gene matches. The CDR3 DNA sequence: TGCGCCAGTACTCCCCTCCCGGGGGGTGAGACCCAGTACTTC. Encoded protein: CASTPLPGGETQYF.

This chain uses TRBV12-3 or TRBV12-4 with TRBJ1-5; no definite D call. CDR3 length: 12 amino acids. Trimming cost V 1 base and J 9 bases, with 7 bases left between them. The CDR3: CASSLGARPQHF. CDR3 DNA: TGTGCCAGCAGTTTAGGAGCTCGGCCCCAGCATTTT.

DNA for the CDR3: TGTGCCAGCAGTCCGTGGACAGGGGCTGCAACTAATGAAAAACTGTTTTTT. This sequence encodes CASSPWTGAATNEKLFF. The J gene is TRBJ1-4, the V gene TRBV27; 9 nucleotides line up with TRBD1. Germline V gene data show CDR1 as MNHEY and CDR2 as SMNVEV (reference sequence). There are 17 residues in the CDR3. Losses at the gene ends were 5 bases for V and 0 bases for J; bases not matched to a gene: 7.

The chain uses TRBV19 and TRBJ1-1; tentative D call: TRBD1 (6 bases). V dropped 7 bases and J dropped 3 bases, with 15 bases sitting between them. CDR1 and CDR2 (germline): LNHDA, SQIVND (reference sequence). There are 14 residues in the CDR3. CDR3 residues: CASKDRRQDTEAFF. The CDR3 DNA reads TGTGCCAGTAAGGATCGACGACAGGACACTGAAGCTTTCTTT.